These 20 T cell receptor beta chains were all obtained from the same sample, sequenced in a study of blood T cell repertoires in COVID-19. Some clones are missing from TCRdb's copy, which holds only in-frame ones; the method was immunoSEQ multiplex PCR. In the table there are 110,000 to 150,000 clones, 80% to 90% of which are singletons. The sequencing sample was made of peripheral blood. Receptors were obtained from a man aged 55 to 70 with active or convalescent COVID-19.

This clone was seen a single time. The V call is TRBV27, the J call TRBJ1-4, with D perhaps matching TRBD1 (5 bases). The length of the CDR3 is 14 residues. Germline V lookup: CDR1 MNHEY, CDR2 SMNVEV (reference sequence). Trimming left V 5 bases short and J 3 bases short, with 10 bases between. CDR3 DNA: TGTGCCAGCAGTCGAGACAGTGCTAATGAAAAACTGTTTTTT. It yields the protein CASSRDSANEKLFF. Looking up the rest from reference TRBV27 and TRBJ1-4 gives the full variable domain: EAQVTQNPRYLITVTGKKLTVTCSQNMNHEYMSWYRQDPGLGLRQIYYSMNVEVTDKGDVPEGYKVSRKEKRNFPLILESPSPNQTSLYFCASSRDSANEKLFFGSGTQLSVL.

This chain links TRBV9 with TRBJ2-2; perhaps TRBD1 as D (6 bases). V gave up 4 bases and J gave up 2 bases, with 18 bases separating them. The CDR3 is 17 residues long. CDR1 SGDLS and CDR2 YYNGEE come from the germline V gene. CDR3: CASSLGWAGANTGELFF. Written as DNA, the CDR3 is TGTGCCAGCAGCCTCGGTTGGGCAGGGGCCAACACCGGGGAGCTGTTTTTT.

Only one count was recorded for this clone. V gene TRBV4-3 combines with J gene TRBJ2-3; 7 nucleotides align to TRBD1. The CDR3 length is 16 residues. Germline CDR1 LGHNA, CDR2 YSLEER. The J segment lost 4 bases and the V segment lost 1 base, leaving 8 bases of the junction unmatched. The CDR3 DNA is TGCGCCAGCAGCCAAGCGACAGGGCTGGGGGCAGATACGCAGTATTTT. Residues: CASSQATGLGADTQYF.

The chain recombines TRBV6-2 or TRBV6-3 with TRBJ2-3, with TRBD2 identical over 11 bases. Per the germline V gene, CDR1 is MNHEY and CDR2 is SVGEGT. The CDR3 is made up of 16 amino acids. The V segment lost 5 bases and the J segment 5 bases; nucleotides outside the gene matches: 9. The CDR3 DNA reads TGTGCCAGCAGTAAACTAGCGGGGGCCGGGATAGATACGCAGTATTTT. It translates to CASSKLAGAGIDTQYF.

The chain employs TRBV27 and TRBJ1-2, with 9 bases that match TRBD1. The germline gives CDR1 MNHEY, CDR2 SMNVEV (reference sequence). The junction had 8 bases not matched to a gene; V was cut back by 4 bases and J by 5 bases. The CDR3 has 15 amino acids. The CDR3 is CASSSMTGGNYGYTF. The CDR3 DNA follows: TGTGCCAGCAGTTCTATGACAGGGGGGAATTATGGCTACACCTTC.

V is TRBV4-3 and J is TRBJ2-3; 10 nucleotides line up with TRBD2. The trim removed 1 base at V and 4 bases at J, leaving 5 bases unmatched. Germline CDR1 and CDR2: LGHNA and YSLEER. CDR3 length: 16 residues. CDR3 sequence: CASSQALAGVSDTQYF. CDR3 in DNA: TGCGCCAGCAGCCAAGCTCTAGCGGGAGTTTCAGATACGCAGTATTTT.

This rearrangement joins TRBV5-1 to TRBJ2-1; no reliable D call. The CDR3 is 14 residues long. The germline V gene encodes CDR1 SGHRS and CDR2 YFSETQ. V was cut by 0 bases and J by 9 bases, with 13 bases left in between. Here the CDR3 reads CASSLGPTSGEQFF. The CDR3 coding sequence is TGCGCCAGCAGCTTGGGCCCTACGTCGGGTGAGCAGTTCTTC.

V usage is TRBV9 and J usage is TRBJ2-5; 13 bases agree with TRBD2. The germline V gene encodes CDR1 SGDLS and CDR2 YYNGEE. The trim removed 5 bases at V and 5 bases at J, leaving 9 bases unmatched. This CDR3 contains 16 residues. CDR3 in DNA: TGTGCCAGCAGGGGGGATAAGACTAGCGGGAGGGAGACCCAGTACTTC. Its translation is CASRGDKTSGRETQYF.

The CDR3 nucleotides are TGTGCCAGCAGCAACAGTTTTAGTCAGCCCCAGCATTTT. Translating it yields CASSNSFSQPQHF. The chain uses TRBV6-5 and TRBJ1-5; D is unclear. Germline values: CDR1 MNHEY, CDR2 SVGAGI. The CDR3 contains 13 residues. Trimming stripped 6 bases from V and 6 bases from J, with 12 bases between.

V and J are TRBV7-2 and TRBJ2-5; D is ambiguous. V lost 2 bases and J lost 2, with 9 bases in between. The germline V gene has CDR1 SGHTA and CDR2 FQGNSA. CDR3 length: 14 residues. This chain's CDR3 is CASSLSRIQETQYF. For the CDR3, the DNA is TGTGCCAGCAGCTTAAGCAGGATACAAGAGACCCAGTACTTC.

This clone was observed a few times. The V and J genes are TRBV27 and TRBJ1-2; no definite D call. V lost 0 bases, J lost 2 bases, and 13 bases lay in between. From germline, CDR1 is MNHEY and CDR2 SMNVEV (reference sequence). The CDR3 contains 16 residues. In nucleotides, the CDR3 is TGTGCCAGCAGTTTATCCTTCAGTTTGGAGAACTATGGCTACACCTTC. It specifies CASSLSFSLENYGYTF.

This sequence joins TRBV5-5 and TRBJ2-5, with D possibly matching TRBD2 (5 bases). This CDR3 is built from 16 residues. Looked up from germline, CDR1 is SGHKS and CDR2 is YYEKEE (reference sequence). V was trimmed by 4 bases and J by 3 bases, leaving 19 bases between them. The CDR3 DNA is TGTGCCAGCAGCCCGGGCAGTGGCGGGCTCAAAGAGACCCAGTACTTC. Its translation is CASSPGSGGLKETQYF.

The chain uses TRBV19 and TRBJ2-2, with D perhaps matching TRBD2 (5 bases). V was pared by 6 bases and J by 2 bases, with 10 bases between. CDR3 length equals 14 residues. Germline CDR1 reads LNHDA; CDR2 reads SQIVND (reference sequence). The CDR3 region is CASRGLGNTGELFF. CDR3 coding DNA: TGTGCCAGTAGAGGACTGGGAAACACCGGGGAGCTGTTTTTT.

The rearrangement joins TRBV6-5 to TRBJ1-2; TRBD1 matches 7 bases. Trimming cost V 7 bases and J 6 bases; bases outside gene matches: 8. This CDR3 is built from 13 residues. The germline gives CDR1 MNHEY, CDR2 SVGAGI. CDR3 region: CASKRTGTNGYTF. DNA of the CDR3: TGTGCCAGCAAAAGGACAGGTACGAATGGCTACACCTTC.

The chain joins TRBV7-2 to TRBJ1-5; TRBD1 matches at 10 bases. The CDR3 is made up of 15 amino acids. Unmatched junction bases numbered 6, after V lost 4 bases and J lost 6 bases. Germline V gene data show CDR1 as SGHTA and CDR2 as FQGNSA. As DNA, the CDR3 is TGTGCCAGCAGCTCCCGGGACAGGGGTCCTCAGCCCCAGCATTTT. This translates into CASSSRDRGPQPQHF.

The gene calls are TRBV5-1 and TRBJ1-2; 7 bases agree with TRBD1. J was trimmed by 1 base and V by 4 bases; bases with no gene match: 1. This CDR3 has 13 amino acids. Germline V CDR1 and CDR2: SGHRS, YFSETQ. CDR3 sequence reads: CASSRDSNYGYTF. CDR3 bases: TGCGCCAGCAGCAGGGACAGTAACTATGGCTACACCTTC.

This clone appeared many times. The V gene is TRBV12-5, the J gene TRBJ2-6; D gene unclear. The ends were cut back, 6 bases at V and 0 bases at J, with 3 bases in the middle. CDR3 length: 13 residues. Germline V gene data show CDR1 as LGHNT and CDR2 as FRNRAP. The CDR3 loop is CASGLSGANVLTF. The DNA of the CDR3 is TGTGCTAGTGGACTCTCTGGGGCCAACGTCCTGACTTTC. The whole variable domain, filled in from reference TRBV12-5 and TRBJ2-6, reads DARVTQTPRHKVTEMGQEVTMRCQPILGHNTVFWYRQTMMQGLELLAYFRNRAPLDDSGMPKDRFSAEMPDATLATLKIQPSEPRDSAVYFCASGLSGANVLTFGAGSRLTVL.

The chain employs TRBV23-1 and TRBJ2-1; 8 positions match TRBD1. TRBV23-1 is an ORF for which the function is uncertain. With 3 bases clipped from V and 8 bases from J, the junction kept 9 bases outside the gene matches. CDR3 length: 15 residues. Here the CDR3 reads CASSHRTGRHDEQFF. The CDR3 nucleotides read TGCGCCAGCAGTCACAGGACAGGGCGGCACGATGAGCAGTTCTTC.

The chain combines TRBV18 with TRBJ1-1, with 7 nucleotides matching TRBD1. The CDR3 spans 14 residues. V dropped 6 bases and J dropped 4; count of bases not matched to a gene: 8. From germline, CDR1 is KGHSH and CDR2 LQKENI. CDR3 DNA sequence: TGTGCCAGCTCGTTGACAGGGTGGGGCACTGAAGCTTTCTTT. Its protein is CASSLTGWGTEAFF.

V is TRBV6-2 or TRBV6-3 and J is TRBJ2-2, with 8 positions matching TRBD2. Germline V CDR1 and CDR2: MNHEY, SVGEGT. V was pared by 5 bases and J by 4 bases, with 6 bases of the junction left unmatched. This CDR3 spans 15 amino acids. The CDR3 is CASSPGTRVTGELFF. For the CDR3, the DNA is TGTGCCAGCAGTCCCGGGACTAGGGTCACCGGGGAGCTGTTTTTT.